These T cell receptor beta chains were read from a single sample in a study of T cells after yellow fever vaccination. TCRdb re-analysed the 5' RACE reads in MiXCR, keeping a single row per CDR3 protein. The table includes 500,000 to 650,000 distinct CDR3 sequences, roughly an eighth detected once. The sample was PBMCs, taken on the day of the yellow fever booster vaccination. These receptors came from a man aged 25 to 40 who received the YFV17D yellow fever vaccine. CDR3s include the opening cysteine and the closing phenylalanine or tryptophan. The D gene is left open where the match is weak. Clone size, where shown, is once, few, many, or a class for clones that have expanded.

abundance: -; j_gene: TRBJ2-1; d_gene: -; v_gene: TRBV19; CDR3nt: TGTGCCAGTAGTATGAGGGGCAATGAGCAGTTCTTC; CDR3aa: CASSMRGNEQFF
abundance: few; j_gene: TRBJ1-1; d_gene: -; v_gene: TRBV7-2; CDR3nt: TGTGCCAGCAGCGCTGGGACGAACACTGAAGCTTTCTTT; CDR3aa: CASSAGTNTEAFF
abundance: few; j_gene: TRBJ1-4; d_gene: -; v_gene: TRBV30; CDR3nt: TGTGCCTGGAGTTATCTACAGGGCGAAAAACTGTTTTTT; CDR3aa: CAWSYLQGEKLFF
abundance: -; j_gene: TRBJ2-3; d_gene: TRBD2; v_gene: TRBV2; CDR3nt: TGTGCCAGCAGAAGGCGGGAGGAGGATACGCAGTATTTT; CDR3aa: CASRRREEDTQYF
abundance: few; j_gene: TRBJ2-7; d_gene: TRBD2; v_gene: TRBV20-1; CDR3nt: TGCAGTGCTAGAGACCCTTGGAGCGGGATCCCCTACGAGCAGTACTTC; CDR3aa: CSARDPWSGIPYEQYF
abundance: few; j_gene: TRBJ1-1; d_gene: -; v_gene: TRBV20-1; CDR3nt: TGCAGTGCTAGACAGGGGCTGGCGAACACTGAAGCTTTCTTT; CDR3aa: CSARQGLANTEAFF
abundance: -; j_gene: TRBJ2-2; d_gene: -; v_gene: TRBV20-1; CDR3nt: TGCAGTGCTAGACGGGCGGCGGTCGGGGAGCTGTTTTTT; CDR3aa: CSARRAAVGELFF
abundance: -; j_gene: TRBJ1-5; d_gene: TRBD1; v_gene: TRBV20-1; CDR3nt: TGCAGTGCCAAAAACACAGGGACAGTCAATCAGCCCCAGCATTTT; CDR3aa: CSAKNTGTVNQPQHF
abundance: few; j_gene: TRBJ2-7; d_gene: TRBD2; v_gene: TRBV18; CDR3nt: TGTGCCAGCTCAAGTTACGGGACTAGCGGGAGGGCCATGTACGAGCAGTACTTC; CDR3aa: CASSSYGTSGRAMYEQYF
abundance: many; j_gene: TRBJ2-5; d_gene: -; v_gene: TRBV18; CDR3nt: TGTGCCAGCTCACCCCTAGTAGTGAGCCTCGAGACCCAGTACTTC; CDR3aa: CASSPLVVSLETQYF
abundance: many; j_gene: TRBJ2-3; d_gene: TRBD2; v_gene: TRBV20-1; CDR3nt: TGCAGTGCTAGAGGGACTAGCGGGAGGGCCAGCACAGATACGCAGTATTTT; CDR3aa: CSARGTSGRASTDTQYF
abundance: few; j_gene: TRBJ2-1; d_gene: -; v_gene: TRBV6-2/TRBV6-3; CDR3nt: TGTGCCAGCAGTACTTCCAGGGAGCAGTTCTTC; CDR3aa: CASSTSREQFF
abundance: few; j_gene: TRBJ2-1; d_gene: -; v_gene: TRBV20-1; CDR3nt: TGCAGTGCTAGAGATCGGAAGGGCCCCTACAATGAGCAGTTCTTC; CDR3aa: CSARDRKGPYNEQFF
abundance: -; j_gene: TRBJ2-1; d_gene: -; v_gene: TRBV5-1; CDR3nt: TGCGCCAGCAGCTTGGCCGAAGAGTGGGGGTTTCTGGCCAATGAGCAGTTCTTC; CDR3aa: CASSLAEEWGFLANEQFF
abundance: -; j_gene: TRBJ2-7; d_gene: -; v_gene: TRBV7-9; CDR3nt: TGTGCCAGCAGTGGGACACTAACCTCCTACGAGCAGTACTTC; CDR3aa: CASSGTLTSYEQYF
abundance: few; j_gene: TRBJ2-5; d_gene: -; v_gene: TRBV20-1; CDR3nt: TGCAGTGCCCCAGTCGGCGAAGAGACCCAGTACTTC; CDR3aa: CSAPVGEETQYF
abundance: -; j_gene: TRBJ1-5; d_gene: -; v_gene: TRBV12-3/TRBV12-4; CDR3nt: TGTGCCAGCAGTTTCCTGGGGCGGAATCAGCCCCAGCATTTT; CDR3aa: CASSFLGRNQPQHF
abundance: -; j_gene: TRBJ2-7; d_gene: TRBD2; v_gene: TRBV15; CDR3nt: TGTGCCACCAGCAGAGAGGGACTAGCGGTCCATGACGAGCAGTACTTC; CDR3aa: CATSREGLAVHDEQYF
abundance: few; j_gene: TRBJ2-7; d_gene: TRBD2; v_gene: TRBV5-1; CDR3nt: TGCGCCAGCAGCTTCAAGCGGGAGGTTTTCTACGAGCAGTACTTC; CDR3aa: CASSFKREVFYEQYF
abundance: few; j_gene: TRBJ1-2; d_gene: TRBD1; v_gene: TRBV5-5; CDR3nt: TGTGCCAGCAGCCCGGCCGGGACAGGGCTTAATGGCTACACCTTC; CDR3aa: CASSPAGTGLNGYTF
abundance: -; j_gene: TRBJ2-3; d_gene: TRBD2; v_gene: TRBV10-3; CDR3nt: TGTGCCATCAGGCGGACTAGCGGTAGCACAGATACGCAGTATTTT; CDR3aa: CAIRRTSGSTDTQYF
abundance: few; j_gene: TRBJ1-1; d_gene: -; v_gene: TRBV20-1; CDR3nt: TGCAGTGCTAAAAGAGGTGCGGGTGGGAACACTGAAGCTTTCTTT; CDR3aa: CSAKRGAGGNTEAFF
abundance: few; j_gene: TRBJ2-7; d_gene: TRBD1; v_gene: TRBV11-2; CDR3nt: TGTGCCAGCAGCCCCGGGACAGGCCCCTTCTACGAGCAGTACTTC; CDR3aa: CASSPGTGPFYEQYF
abundance: -; j_gene: TRBJ1-1; d_gene: -; v_gene: TRBV5-1; CDR3nt: TGCGCCAGCAGCCGGCAGTTGAACACTGAAGCTTTCTTT; CDR3aa: CASSRQLNTEAFF
abundance: -; j_gene: TRBJ2-3; d_gene: TRBD2; v_gene: TRBV5-1; CDR3nt: TGCGCCAGCAGCTTGGGGGGACTAGCGGGACGGTCAGATACGCAGTATTTT; CDR3aa: CASSLGGLAGRSDTQYF
abundance: -; j_gene: TRBJ2-5; d_gene: -; v_gene: TRBV20-1; CDR3nt: TGCAGTGCTATGGCGGGGTTACAAGAGACCCAGTACTTC; CDR3aa: CSAMAGLQETQYF
abundance: -; j_gene: TRBJ2-3; d_gene: -; v_gene: TRBV6-1; CDR3nt: TGTGCCAGCAGTGGACTGAACTTTGATACGCAGTATTTT; CDR3aa: CASSGLNFDTQYF
abundance: -; j_gene: TRBJ2-1; d_gene: -; v_gene: TRBV18; CDR3nt: TGTGCCAGCTCACCACTTTACAGCTCCTACAATGAGCAGTTCTTC; CDR3aa: CASSPLYSSYNEQFF
abundance: -; j_gene: TRBJ1-5; d_gene: -; v_gene: TRBV6-6; CDR3nt: TGTGCCAGCGGGCAGGGACTGGATCAGCCCCAGCATTTT; CDR3aa: CASGQGLDQPQHF
abundance: -; j_gene: TRBJ2-5; d_gene: TRBD1; v_gene: TRBV27; CDR3nt: TGTGCCAGCAGTCCCTGGACAGGGGCAGGAGAGACCCAGTACTTC; CDR3aa: CASSPWTGAGETQYF
abundance: -; j_gene: TRBJ2-1; d_gene: -; v_gene: TRBV27; CDR3nt: TGTGCCAGCAGTCCCCTTCGGGCCCACGGCGAGTTCTTC; CDR3aa: CASSPLRAHGEFF
abundance: few; j_gene: TRBJ2-1; d_gene: TRBD2; v_gene: TRBV20-1; CDR3nt: TGCAGTGCTAGCCCGACTAGCGGGAGTTCCTACAATGAGCAGTTCTTC; CDR3aa: CSASPTSGSSYNEQFF
abundance: few; j_gene: TRBJ2-7; d_gene: TRBD2; v_gene: TRBV5-1; CDR3nt: TGCGCCAGCAGCCGGGACTACCACGAGCAGTACTTC; CDR3aa: CASSRDYHEQYF
abundance: few; j_gene: TRBJ1-1; d_gene: TRBD1; v_gene: TRBV11-3; CDR3nt: TGTGCCAGCAGCTTAGGTCTGGGCAGGGGGCGCGGTGGCACTGAAGCTTTCTTT; CDR3aa: CASSLGLGRGRGGTEAFF
abundance: -; j_gene: TRBJ2-7; d_gene: TRBD2; v_gene: TRBV5-1; CDR3nt: TGCGCCAGCAGCTTGGCCACTAGCGGGAGTATTGTGTACGAGCAGTACTTC; CDR3aa: CASSLATSGSIVYEQYF
abundance: few; j_gene: TRBJ1-1; d_gene: TRBD1; v_gene: TRBV5-1; CDR3nt: TGCGCCAGCAGCTTGTGGGACAGGGGTCGGAACACTGAAGCTTTCTTT; CDR3aa: CASSLWDRGRNTEAFF
abundance: many; j_gene: TRBJ2-1; d_gene: TRBD2; v_gene: TRBV20-1; CDR3nt: TGCAGTGCCCCCGAAAGCGGGACCTACAATGAGCAGTTCTTC; CDR3aa: CSAPESGTYNEQFF
abundance: few; j_gene: TRBJ1-4; d_gene: TRBD1; v_gene: TRBV18; CDR3nt: TGTGCCAGCTCACCAGGTGGACAGGGTGAAAAACTGTTTTTT; CDR3aa: CASSPGGQGEKLFF
abundance: few; j_gene: TRBJ2-2; d_gene: -; v_gene: TRBV2; CDR3nt: TGTGCCAGCAGTGAGTCGTTAGCGGTACCCAACACCGGGGAGCTGTTTTTT; CDR3aa: CASSESLAVPNTGELFF
abundance: -; j_gene: TRBJ2-3; d_gene: TRBD2; v_gene: TRBV24-1; CDR3nt: TGTGCCACCAGTGCCCCTTGGGGCGGGAGCACCCCAGATACGCAGTATTTT; CDR3aa: CATSAPWGGSTPDTQYF
abundance: few; j_gene: TRBJ1-3; d_gene: -; v_gene: TRBV15; CDR3nt: TGTGCCACCAGCAGAGGTGGAAACACCATATATTTT; CDR3aa: CATSRGGNTIYF
abundance: -; j_gene: TRBJ1-3; d_gene: -; v_gene: TRBV7-2; CDR3nt: TGTGCCAGCAGGCCGGGGGGGTCTGGAAACACCATATATTTT; CDR3aa: CASRPGGSGNTIYF
abundance: -; j_gene: TRBJ2-2; d_gene: -; v_gene: TRBV7-2; CDR3nt: TGTGCCAGCAGCACCGGCCGACTAGCGAACACCGGGGAGCTGTTTTTT; CDR3aa: CASSTGRLANTGELFF
abundance: -; j_gene: TRBJ1-2; d_gene: -; v_gene: TRBV18; CDR3nt: TGTGCCAGCTCGGCAAGGGGCCAGGATCGATATGGCTACACCTTC; CDR3aa: CASSARGQDRYGYTF
abundance: few; j_gene: TRBJ1-1; d_gene: -; v_gene: TRBV5-4; CDR3nt: TGTGCCAGCAGCCAGGACTGGACTGAAGCTTTCTTT; CDR3aa: CASSQDWTEAFF
abundance: -; j_gene: TRBJ2-3; d_gene: TRBD2; v_gene: TRBV7-8; CDR3nt: TGTGCCAGCAGCTCCCCCCTGTTTAGCGGGAGCACAGATACGCAGTATTTT; CDR3aa: CASSSPLFSGSTDTQYF
abundance: few; j_gene: TRBJ2-1; d_gene: TRBD1; v_gene: TRBV20-1; CDR3nt: TGCAGTGCTAGAATCCGGGACAGCAGCTACAATGAGCAGTTCTTC; CDR3aa: CSARIRDSSYNEQFF
abundance: -; j_gene: TRBJ2-3; d_gene: -; v_gene: TRBV7-6; CDR3nt: TGTGCCAGCAGCTCCACCCCCTCAGCCGGGGATACGCAGTATTTT; CDR3aa: CASSSTPSAGDTQYF
abundance: -; j_gene: TRBJ2-7; d_gene: TRBD2; v_gene: TRBV6-2/TRBV6-3; CDR3nt: TGTGCCAGCAGTTCCCGGACTAGCGGGAGGGACGAGCAGTACTTC; CDR3aa: CASSSRTSGRDEQYF
abundance: -; j_gene: TRBJ2-1; d_gene: -; v_gene: TRBV12-5; CDR3nt: TGTGCTAGTGGTTTCAGCAATATCCCCTACAATGAGCAGTTCTTC; CDR3aa: CASGFSNIPYNEQFF
abundance: -; j_gene: TRBJ2-3; d_gene: -; v_gene: TRBV9; CDR3nt: TGTGCCAGCAGCGGGTCGGGGTGGGGCACAGATACGCAGTATTTT; CDR3aa: CASSGSGWGTDTQYF
abundance: few; j_gene: TRBJ2-3; d_gene: -; v_gene: TRBV11-3; CDR3nt: TGTGCCAGCAGCTTAGTGCGGGGCGACCAGCTCCATACGCAGTATTTT; CDR3aa: CASSLVRGDQLHTQYF
abundance: many; j_gene: TRBJ2-5; d_gene: -; v_gene: TRBV12-3/TRBV12-4; CDR3nt: TGTGCCAGCACTAGCGCTCAAGAGACCCAGTACTTC; CDR3aa: CASTSAQETQYF
abundance: few; j_gene: TRBJ2-1; d_gene: -; v_gene: TRBV29-1; CDR3nt: TGCAGCGTTGCTTACCCAGGGGAGGGTGAGCAGTTCTTC; CDR3aa: CSVAYPGEGEQFF
abundance: few; j_gene: TRBJ2-7; d_gene: TRBD2; v_gene: TRBV7-2; CDR3nt: TGTGCCAGCAGCTTAGTATCGGGAGGAGTCTACGAGCAGTACTTC; CDR3aa: CASSLVSGGVYEQYF